These 18 T cell receptor beta chains were all obtained from the same sample, sequenced in a study of blood T cell repertoires in COVID-19. Clones were read by immunoSEQ multiplex PCR, and TCRdb kept only the in-frame ones, dropping some. The sample has around 23,000 clones, 86% seen once. Sequencing used peripheral blood. The receptors were gathered from a man aged 50-60 years with active COVID-19.

The chain recombines TRBV9 with TRBJ2-7, with 7 bases identical to TRBD2. Looked up from germline, CDR1 is SGDLS and CDR2 is YYNGEE. This CDR3 is built from 15 residues. The J segment lost 4 bases and the V segment lost 3 bases, leaving 10 bases of the junction unmatched. CDR3 nucleotide sequence: TGTGCCAGCAGCGGGGGCGGGAGAGGACCATACGAGCAGTACTTC. This translates into CASSGGGRGPYEQYF.

The chain uses TRBV19 and TRBJ1-5; perhaps TRBD1 as D (5 bases). This CDR3 has 14 amino acids. Germline V gives CDR1 LNHDA, CDR2 SQIVND (reference sequence). Between the trimmed V and J ends, which lost 9 bases and 0 bases, there was a span of 12 bases. The CDR3 DNA is TGTGCCAGCACCAGGGTGGATAGCAATCAGCCCCAGCATTTT. Protein product: CASTRVDSNQPQHF.

This chain links TRBV27 with TRBJ1-5; 7 bases agree with TRBD1. The CDR3 contains 13 residues. CDR1 is MNHEY and CDR2 is SMNVEV in the germline V gene (reference sequence). V was pared by 4 bases and J by 8 bases, with 5 bases of the junction left unmatched. CDR3 protein: CASSWAGGKPQHF. DNA for the CDR3: TGTGCCAGCAGTTGGGCAGGGGGAAAGCCCCAGCATTTT.

This chain links TRBV30 with TRBJ1-6; the D gene is possibly TRBD1 (6 bases). The germline V gene encodes CDR1 GTSNPN and CDR2 SVGIG (reference sequence). V dropped 7 bases and J dropped 3 bases, with 19 bases sitting between them. The length of the CDR3 is 16 residues. The CDR3 region is CASHFGGRGYNSPLHF. In DNA form, the CDR3 reads TGTGCCTCCCATTTCGGGGGGCGAGGCTATAATTCACCCCTCCACTTT. Using reference TRBV30 and TRBJ1-6 for the parts outside the CDR3, the full variable domain is SQTIHQWPATLVQPVGSPLSLECTVEGTSNPNLYWYRQAAGRGLQLLFYSVGIGQISSEVPQNLSASRPQDRQFILSSKKLLLSDSGFYLCASHFGGRGYNSPLHFGNGTRLTVT.

V and J are TRBV19 and TRBJ1-1; maybe TRBD1 (5 bases). Trimming took 3 bases from V and 6 from J, leaving 23 bases between them. CDR3 length equals 17 residues. CDR1 and CDR2 (germline): LNHDA, SQIVND (reference sequence). The CDR3 is CASSIRTSPGKGAEAFF. As DNA, the CDR3 is TGTGCCAGTAGTATCCGAACCTCACCAGGGAAAGGGGCTGAAGCTTTCTTT.

The chain carries TRBV6-5 and TRBJ1-2, with 7 bases that match TRBD1. This CDR3 contains 13 residues. The V gene's germline CDR1 is MNHEY and CDR2 SVGAGI. Unmatched junction bases numbered 3, after V lost 4 bases and J lost 4 bases. The DNA for the CDR3 is TGTGCCAGCAGTTCCCGGGACAGCTATGGCTACACCTTC. Amino acids: CASSSRDSYGYTF.

This clone was picked up one time. The chain couples TRBV27 to TRBJ2-1; TRBD2 matches at 8 bases. CDR3 size: 15 residues. V lost 7 bases to trimming and J lost 2 bases; unmatched junction nucleotides: 7. CDR1 is MNHEY, CDR2 SMNVEV, per germline (reference sequence). CDR3 sequence: CASKDAGGAYNEQFF. Here the CDR3 DNA reads TGTGCCAGCAAGGACGCGGGAGGCGCCTACAATGAGCAGTTCTTC.

This clone was counted once. The rearrangement joins TRBV4-2 to TRBJ2-3; D may be TRBD2 (6 bases). This CDR3 spans 15 amino acids. Per the germline V gene, CDR1 is LGHNA and CDR2 is YNFKEQ. V was clipped by 4 bases and J by 5 bases, with 16 bases between them. The CDR3 DNA sequence: TGTGCCAGCAGCCCCGGGGGTCTCGAAGAAGATACGCAGTATTTT. This encodes CASSPGGLEEDTQYF.

The sample holds one count of this clone. The rearrangement links TRBV3-1 (or the pseudogene TRBV3-2) to TRBJ2-7; the D gene is possibly TRBD1 (6 bases). The germline V and J ends were trimmed by 0 bases and 2 bases, with 17 bases remaining between them. Per the germline V gene, CDR1 is LGHDT and CDR2 is YNNKEL (reference sequence). The CDR3 has 17 residues. The CDR3 DNA reads TGTGCCAGCAGCCAAGATCAAGGCAGGGGCCCAACCTACGAGCAGTACTTC. Amino acid sequence: CASSQDQGRGPTYEQYF.

Only one count was recorded for this clone. V gene TRBV7-8 combines with J gene TRBJ2-7; 7 bases are a match to TRBD2. The CDR3 loop spans 15 amino acids. J lost 4 bases, V lost 1 base, and 7 bases had no gene match. The germline gives CDR1 SGHVS, CDR2 FQNEAQ. CDR3 loop: CASSLGGGQKYEQYF. The CDR3 DNA sequence: TGTGCCAGCAGCTTAGGGGGGGGTCAGAAATACGAGCAGTACTTC.

This rearrangement joins TRBV7-7 to TRBJ2-2, with 8 bases identical to TRBD1. With 7 bases clipped from V and 6 bases from J, the junction kept 4 bases outside the gene matches. The CDR3 totals 13 residues. Germline-derived CDR1 and CDR2 are SSHAT and FNYEAQ (reference sequence). CDR3 amino acids: CASKQQGAGELFF. CDR3 sequence (DNA): TGTGCCAGCAAACAACAGGGGGCCGGGGAGCTGTTTTTT.

The chain uses TRBV7-2 and TRBJ2-3; 9 positions agree with TRBD2. The CDR3 is 17 amino acids. The germline V gene encodes CDR1 SGHTA and CDR2 FQGNSA. With 1 base clipped from V and 2 bases from J, the junction kept 7 bases outside the gene matches. This CDR3 is CASSLEVAGAPTDTQYF. As DNA, the CDR3 is TGTGCCAGCAGCTTAGAGGTAGCGGGGGCCCCCACAGATACGCAGTATTTT.

The chain couples TRBV7-9 to TRBJ2-7; TRBD1 aligns across 7 bases. J was trimmed by 2 bases and V by 5 bases; bases with no gene match: 3. CDR1 is SEHNR and CDR2 is FQNEAQ in the germline V gene (reference sequence). The CDR3 has 13 residues. CDR3 bases: TGTGCCAGCAGCAAAGGGACAGCCTACGAGCAGTACTTC. This translates into CASSKGTAYEQYF.

The J gene is TRBJ1-5, the V gene TRBV2; 8 bases match TRBD1. Germline V gene sequence: CDR1 SNHLY, CDR2 FYNNEI. The CDR3 is 13 residues long. With 9 bases clipped from V and 7 bases from J, the junction kept 8 bases outside the gene matches. The chain's CDR3 is CASGQGIRQPQHF. CDR3 sequence (DNA): TGTGCCAGTGGACAGGGTATAAGGCAGCCCCAGCATTTT.

The rearrangement joins TRBV19 to TRBJ1-1; TRBD1 agrees at 7 bases. This CDR3 contains 13 residues. Germline V CDR1 and CDR2: LNHDA, SQIVND (reference sequence). V gave up 7 bases and J gave up 5 bases; unmatched junction bases: 7. The DNA of the CDR3 is TGTGCCAGTAAAAACAGGGGTAGTACTGAAGCTTTCTTT. Its protein is CASKNRGSTEAFF.

This clone was seen a handful of times. The chain combines TRBV11-2 with TRBJ1-3; D is undetermined. CDR1 and CDR2 from the germline V gene are SGHAT and FQNNGV. The V and J ends lost 4 bases and 0 bases respectively, with 13 bases between them. The CDR3 loop spans 16 amino acids. CDR3 sequence (DNA): TGTGCCAGCAGCTCCCTCCGCGGCTACTCTGGAAACACCATATATTTT. Its protein is CASSSLRGYSGNTIYF.

The rearrangement uses TRBV7-9 and TRBJ2-2; D is perhaps TRBD2 (7 bases). V was pared by 5 bases and J by 2 bases, with 21 bases between. Germline V gives CDR1 SEHNR, CDR2 FQNEAQ (reference sequence). The CDR3 is 18 residues long. This chain's CDR3 is CASSPRWGGSLNTGELFF. The CDR3 nucleotides read TGTGCCAGCAGCCCCAGGTGGGGGGGCAGTTTAAACACCGGGGAGCTGTTTTTT.

The J gene is TRBJ1-1, the V gene TRBV27; tentative D call: TRBD1 (6 bases). CDR3 length: 14 residues. Trimming took 7 bases from V and 4 from J, leaving 16 bases between them. CDR1 and CDR2 (germline): MNHEY, SMNVEV (reference sequence). The CDR3 spells CASTPYQGSTEAFF. CDR3 DNA: TGTGCCAGCACCCCCTATCAGGGGAGCACTGAAGCTTTCTTT.